The present T cell receptor beta chain was sequenced within a study of CD8 T cells in ankylosing spondylitis. TCRdb ran MiXCR on the 5' RACE reads and lists one entry per CDR3 protein. The sample gives a few hundred thousand distinct CDR3 sequences, 18% of which show up once; roughly 34% is in the top ten. The CDR3 loop spans 14 amino acids. Trimming cost V 6 bases and J 3 bases, with 15 bases left between them. With respect to this clonotype: The antigen remains undetermined.

Overall study findings and caveats: Clones that were linked to disease were CD8+ and were relatively rare in peripheral blood. Within matched ankylosing spondylitis synovial fluid, disease-linked clones were reportedly significantly enriched. Ankylosing spondylitis blood appeared to be characterized by a TCR beta motif of eight highly homologous variants.

V usage is TRBV12-3 or TRBV12-4 and J usage is TRBJ2-7; D is perhaps TRBD2 (6 bases). The TCR comes from a male donor with ankylosing spondylitis or in good health (not recorded which). The sequenced sample was blood, either unsorted or a sorted T cell fraction (not recorded which). CDR3 residues: CASRENTGSYEQYF. The CDR3 DNA is TGTGCCAGCAGGGAAAATACCGGGAGCTACGAGCAGTACTTC.